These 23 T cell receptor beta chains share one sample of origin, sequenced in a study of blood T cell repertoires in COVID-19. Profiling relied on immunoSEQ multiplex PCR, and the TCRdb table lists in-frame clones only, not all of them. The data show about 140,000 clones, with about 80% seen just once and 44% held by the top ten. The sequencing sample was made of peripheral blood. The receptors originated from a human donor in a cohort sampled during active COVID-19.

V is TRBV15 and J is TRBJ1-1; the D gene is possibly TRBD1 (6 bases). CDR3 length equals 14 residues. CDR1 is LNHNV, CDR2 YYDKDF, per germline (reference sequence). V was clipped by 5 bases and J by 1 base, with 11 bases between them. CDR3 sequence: CATSGGAANTEAFF. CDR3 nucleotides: TGTGCCACCAGCGGGGGGGCAGCGAACACTGAAGCTTTCTTT.

CDR3 DNA: TGCGCCAGCAGCTTGGTTTCTATATACAATGAGCAGTTCTTC. This translates into CASSLVSIYNEQFF. The chain uses TRBV5-1 and TRBJ2-1; D is unresolved. CDR1 and CDR2 (germline): SGHRS, YFSETQ. The V end was cut by 0 bases, the J end by 4 bases, with 8 bases between. The CDR3 totals 14 residues. Full variable domain (missing parts from reference TRBV5-1 and TRBJ2-1): KAGVTQTPRYLIKTRGQQVTLSCSPISGHRSVSWYQQTPGQGLQFLFEYFSETQRNKGNFPGRFSGRQFSNSRSEMNVSTLELGDSALYLCASSLVSIYNEQFFGPGTRLTVL.

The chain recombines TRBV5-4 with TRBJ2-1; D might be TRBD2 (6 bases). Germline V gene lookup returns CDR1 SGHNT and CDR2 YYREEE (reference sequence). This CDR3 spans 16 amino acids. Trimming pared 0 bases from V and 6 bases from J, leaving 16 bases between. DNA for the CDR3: TGTGCCAGCAGCTTGGCCGCAGCTCCGCGGGGCAATGAGCAGTTCTTC. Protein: CASSLAAAPRGNEQFF.

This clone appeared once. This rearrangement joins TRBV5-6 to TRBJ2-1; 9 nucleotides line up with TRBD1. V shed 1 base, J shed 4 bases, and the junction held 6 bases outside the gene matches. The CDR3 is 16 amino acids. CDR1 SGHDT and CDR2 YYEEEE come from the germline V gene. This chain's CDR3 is CASSLKQGAYYNEQFF. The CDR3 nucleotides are TGTGCCAGCAGCTTGAAACAGGGGGCTTATTACAATGAGCAGTTCTTC.

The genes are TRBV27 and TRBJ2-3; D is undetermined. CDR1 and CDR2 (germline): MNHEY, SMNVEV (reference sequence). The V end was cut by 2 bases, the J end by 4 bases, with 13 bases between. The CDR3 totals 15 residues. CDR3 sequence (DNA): TGTGCCAGCAGTTTACGAGGTCCCCTCCCAGATACGCAGTATTTT. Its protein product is CASSLRGPLPDTQYF.

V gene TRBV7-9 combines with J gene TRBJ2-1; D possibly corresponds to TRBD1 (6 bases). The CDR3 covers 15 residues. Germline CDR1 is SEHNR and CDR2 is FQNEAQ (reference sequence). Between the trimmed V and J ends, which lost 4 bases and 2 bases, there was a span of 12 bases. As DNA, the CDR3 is TGTGCCAGCAGCTCAAAAGGGGGACCCTACAATGAGCAGTTCTTC. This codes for CASSSKGGPYNEQFF.

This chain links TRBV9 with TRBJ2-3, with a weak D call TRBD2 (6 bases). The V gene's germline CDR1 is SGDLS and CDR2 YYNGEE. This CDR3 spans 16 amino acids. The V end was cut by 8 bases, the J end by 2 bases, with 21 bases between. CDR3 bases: TGTGCCAGTGGGCGGAGGGCCGGTAGCGACACAGATACGCAGTATTTT. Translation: CASGRRAGSDTDTQYF.

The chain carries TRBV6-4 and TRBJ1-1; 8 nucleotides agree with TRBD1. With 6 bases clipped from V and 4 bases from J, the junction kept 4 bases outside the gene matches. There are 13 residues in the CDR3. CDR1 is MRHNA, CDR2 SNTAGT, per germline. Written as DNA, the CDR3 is TGTGCCAGCAGGGTACAGGGGGGCACTGAAGCTTTCTTT. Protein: CASRVQGGTEAFF.

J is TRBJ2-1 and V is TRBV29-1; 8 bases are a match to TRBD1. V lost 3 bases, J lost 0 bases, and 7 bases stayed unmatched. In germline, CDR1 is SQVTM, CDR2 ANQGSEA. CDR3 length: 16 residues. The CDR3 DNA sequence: TGCAGCGTTGATCTAGGACAGGGAATCTCCTACAATGAGCAGTTCTTC. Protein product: CSVDLGQGISYNEQFF.

This CDR3 reads CASSAEYEQYF. The CDR3 nucleotides read TGTGCCAGCTCAGCGGAGTACGAGCAGTACTTC. The V and J genes are TRBV18 and TRBJ2-7; D not resolved. Deletions cut 5 bases from V and 4 bases from J, with 6 bases between. The V gene's germline CDR1 is KGHSH and CDR2 LQKENI. The CDR3 consists of 11 residues.

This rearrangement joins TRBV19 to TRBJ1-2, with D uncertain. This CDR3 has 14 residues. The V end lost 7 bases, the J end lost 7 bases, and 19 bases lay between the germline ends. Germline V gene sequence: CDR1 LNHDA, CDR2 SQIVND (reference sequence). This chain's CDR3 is CASTVTLPGGGYTF. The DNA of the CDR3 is TGTGCCAGTACCGTTACCCTGCCCGGCGGTGGCTACACCTTC.

CDR3 region: CASSHPRTGMGTGELFF. In DNA form, the CDR3 reads TGTGCCAGCAGCCACCCTAGGACAGGGATGGGCACCGGGGAGCTGTTTTTT. This rearrangement joins TRBV3-1 (or the pseudogene TRBV3-2) to TRBJ2-2; 8 bases match TRBD1. V shed 3 bases, J shed 4 bases, and the junction held 10 bases outside the gene matches. The V gene's germline CDR1 is LGHDT and CDR2 YNNKEL (reference sequence). The CDR3 sequence is 17 residues long.

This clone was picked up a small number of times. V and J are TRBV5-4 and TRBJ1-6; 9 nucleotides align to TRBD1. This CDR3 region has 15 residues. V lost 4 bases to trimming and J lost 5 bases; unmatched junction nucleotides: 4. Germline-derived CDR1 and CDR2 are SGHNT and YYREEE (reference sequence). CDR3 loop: CASSRQGGNNSPLHF. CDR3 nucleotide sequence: TGTGCCAGCAGCCGACAGGGGGGGAATAATTCACCCCTCCACTTT.

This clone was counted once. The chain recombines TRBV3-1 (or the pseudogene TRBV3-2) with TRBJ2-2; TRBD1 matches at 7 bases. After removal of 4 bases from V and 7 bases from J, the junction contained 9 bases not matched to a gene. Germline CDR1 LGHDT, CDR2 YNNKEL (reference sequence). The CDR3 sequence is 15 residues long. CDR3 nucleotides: TGTGCCAGCAGCCTCCGGGACAGAGCTATCGGGGAGCTGTTTTTT. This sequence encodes CASSLRDRAIGELFF.

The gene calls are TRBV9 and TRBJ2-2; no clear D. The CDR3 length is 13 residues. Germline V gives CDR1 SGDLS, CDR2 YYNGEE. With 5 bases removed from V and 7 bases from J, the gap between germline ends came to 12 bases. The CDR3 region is CASRAPSHGELFF. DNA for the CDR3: TGTGCCAGCAGGGCCCCTTCTCACGGGGAGCTGTTTTTT. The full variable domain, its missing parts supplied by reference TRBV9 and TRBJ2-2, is DSGVTQTPKHLITATGQRVTLRCSPRSGDLSVYWYQQSLDQGLQFLIQYYNGEERAKGNILERFSAQQFPDLHSELNLSSLELGDSALYFCASRAPSHGELFFGEGSRLTVL.

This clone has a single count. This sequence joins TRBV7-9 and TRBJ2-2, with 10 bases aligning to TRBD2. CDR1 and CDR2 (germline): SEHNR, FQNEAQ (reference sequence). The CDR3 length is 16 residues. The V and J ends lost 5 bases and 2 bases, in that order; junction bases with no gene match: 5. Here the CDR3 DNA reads TGTGCCAGCAGCCCCGGACTAGCGGCCAACACCGGGGAGCTGTTTTTT. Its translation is CASSPGLAANTGELFF.

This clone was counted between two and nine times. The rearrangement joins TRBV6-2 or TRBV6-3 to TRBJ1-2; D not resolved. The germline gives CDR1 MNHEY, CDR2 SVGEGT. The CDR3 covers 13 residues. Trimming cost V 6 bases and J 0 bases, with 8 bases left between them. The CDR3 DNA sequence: TGTGCCAGCAGCGACCAGGCTAACTATGGCTACACCTTC. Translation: CASSDQANYGYTF.

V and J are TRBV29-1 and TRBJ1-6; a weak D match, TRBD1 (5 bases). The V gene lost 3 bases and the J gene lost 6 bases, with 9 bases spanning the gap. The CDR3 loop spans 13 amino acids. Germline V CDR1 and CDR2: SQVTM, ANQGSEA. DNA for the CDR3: TGCAGCGTTGACACAGGAAGTAATTCACCCCTCCACTTT. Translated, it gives CSVDTGSNSPLHF.

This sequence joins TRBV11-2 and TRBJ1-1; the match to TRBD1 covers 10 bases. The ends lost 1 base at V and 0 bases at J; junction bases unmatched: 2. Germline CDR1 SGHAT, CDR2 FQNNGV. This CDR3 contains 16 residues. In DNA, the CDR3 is TGTGCCAGCAGCTTAGGAGACAGGGGGCTGAACACTGAAGCTTTCTTT. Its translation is CASSLGDRGLNTEAFF.

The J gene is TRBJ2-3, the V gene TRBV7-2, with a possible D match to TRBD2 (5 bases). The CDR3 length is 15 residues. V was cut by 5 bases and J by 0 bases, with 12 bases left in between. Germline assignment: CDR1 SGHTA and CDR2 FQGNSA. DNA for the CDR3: TGTGCCAGCAGCCCCGCTAGGACTAGCACAGATACGCAGTATTTT. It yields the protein CASSPARTSTDTQYF.

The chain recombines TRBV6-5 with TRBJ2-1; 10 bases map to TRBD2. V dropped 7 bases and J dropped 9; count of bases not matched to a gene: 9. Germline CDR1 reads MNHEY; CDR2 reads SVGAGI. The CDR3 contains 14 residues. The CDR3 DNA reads TGTGCCAGCAATGGGGCTAGCGGGAGTGGTGAGCAGTTCTTC. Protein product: CASNGASGSGEQFF.

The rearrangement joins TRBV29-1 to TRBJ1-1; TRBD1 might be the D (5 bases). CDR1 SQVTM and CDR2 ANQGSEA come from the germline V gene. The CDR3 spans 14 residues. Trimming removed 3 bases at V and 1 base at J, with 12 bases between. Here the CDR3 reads CSVEGIRENTEAFF. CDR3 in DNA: TGCAGCGTTGAGGGGATCAGGGAGAACACTGAAGCTTTCTTT.

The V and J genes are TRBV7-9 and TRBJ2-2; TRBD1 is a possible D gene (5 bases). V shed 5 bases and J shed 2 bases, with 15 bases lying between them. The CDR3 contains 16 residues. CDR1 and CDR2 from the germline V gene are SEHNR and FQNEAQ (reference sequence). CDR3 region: CASSGFRALNTGELFF. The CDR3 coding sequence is TGTGCCAGCAGCGGGTTCAGGGCCCTCAACACCGGGGAGCTGTTTTTT.